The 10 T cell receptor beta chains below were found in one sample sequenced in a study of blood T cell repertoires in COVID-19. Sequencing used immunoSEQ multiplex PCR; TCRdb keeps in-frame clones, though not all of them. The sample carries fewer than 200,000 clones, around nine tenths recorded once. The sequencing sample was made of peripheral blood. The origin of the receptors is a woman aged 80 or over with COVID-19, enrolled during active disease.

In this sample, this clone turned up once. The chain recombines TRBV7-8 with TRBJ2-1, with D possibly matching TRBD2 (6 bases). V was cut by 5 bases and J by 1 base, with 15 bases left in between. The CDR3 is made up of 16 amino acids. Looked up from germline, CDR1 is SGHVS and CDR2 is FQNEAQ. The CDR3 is CASSPRPSGSYNEQFF. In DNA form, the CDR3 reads TGTGCCAGCAGCCCCCGTCCAAGCGGGTCCTACAATGAGCAGTTCTTC.

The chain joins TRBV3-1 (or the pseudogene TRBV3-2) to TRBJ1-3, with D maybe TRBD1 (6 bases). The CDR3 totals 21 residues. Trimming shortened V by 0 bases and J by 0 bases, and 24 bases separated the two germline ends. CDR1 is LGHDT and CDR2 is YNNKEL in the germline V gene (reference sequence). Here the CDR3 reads CASSQDLGRTALSHSGNTIYF. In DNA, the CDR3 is TGTGCCAGCAGCCAAGATCTGGGTCGGACAGCACTATCACACTCTGGAAACACCATATATTTT.

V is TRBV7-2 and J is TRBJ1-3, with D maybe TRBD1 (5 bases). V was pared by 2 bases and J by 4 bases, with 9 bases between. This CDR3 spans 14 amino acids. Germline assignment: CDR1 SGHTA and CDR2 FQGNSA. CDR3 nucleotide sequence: TGTGCCAGCAGCTTAACGACAGCCGGAAACACCATATATTTT. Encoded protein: CASSLTTAGNTIYF.

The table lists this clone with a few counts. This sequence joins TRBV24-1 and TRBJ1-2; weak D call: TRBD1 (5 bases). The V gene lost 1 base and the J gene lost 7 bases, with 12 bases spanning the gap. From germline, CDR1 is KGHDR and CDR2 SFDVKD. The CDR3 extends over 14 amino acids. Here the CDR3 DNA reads TGTGCCACCAGTGATTTTGCAGGGATAGGTGGCTACACCTTC. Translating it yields CATSDFAGIGGYTF.

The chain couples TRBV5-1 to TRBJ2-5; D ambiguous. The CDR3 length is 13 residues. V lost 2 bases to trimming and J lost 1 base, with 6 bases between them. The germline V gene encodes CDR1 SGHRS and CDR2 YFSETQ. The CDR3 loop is CASSFTPQETQYF. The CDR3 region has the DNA TGCGCCAGCAGCTTTACACCCCAAGAGACCCAGTACTTC.

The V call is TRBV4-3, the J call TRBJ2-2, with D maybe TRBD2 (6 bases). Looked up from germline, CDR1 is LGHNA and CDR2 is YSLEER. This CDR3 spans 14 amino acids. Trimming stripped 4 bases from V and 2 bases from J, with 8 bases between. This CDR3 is CASSLAANTGELFF. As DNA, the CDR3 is TGCGCCAGCAGCCTAGCGGCAAACACCGGGGAGCTGTTTTTT.

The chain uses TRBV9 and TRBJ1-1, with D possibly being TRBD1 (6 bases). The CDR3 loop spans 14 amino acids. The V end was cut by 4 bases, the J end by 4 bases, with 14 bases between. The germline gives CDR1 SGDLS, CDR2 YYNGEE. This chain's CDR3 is CASSPRVQGTEAFF. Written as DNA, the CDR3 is TGTGCCAGCAGCCCTCGGGTACAGGGCACTGAAGCTTTCTTT.

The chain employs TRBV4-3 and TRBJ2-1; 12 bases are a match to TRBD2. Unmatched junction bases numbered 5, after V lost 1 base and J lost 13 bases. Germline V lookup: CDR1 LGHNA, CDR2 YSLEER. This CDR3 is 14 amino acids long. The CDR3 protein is CASSQAKLAGGQFF. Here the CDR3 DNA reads TGCGCCAGCAGCCAAGCAAAACTAGCGGGAGGCCAGTTCTTC.

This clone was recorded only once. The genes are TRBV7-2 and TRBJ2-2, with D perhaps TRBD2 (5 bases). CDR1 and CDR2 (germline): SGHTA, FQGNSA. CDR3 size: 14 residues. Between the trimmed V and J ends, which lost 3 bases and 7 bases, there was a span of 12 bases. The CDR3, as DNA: TGTGCCAGCAGCTTGTGGGAGCGCCACGGGGAGCTGTTTTTT. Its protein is CASSLWERHGELFF. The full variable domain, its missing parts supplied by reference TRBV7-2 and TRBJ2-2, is GAGVSQSPSNKVTEKGKDVELRCDPISGHTALYWYRQSLGQGLEFLIYFQGNSAPDKSGLPSDRFSAERTGGSVSTLTIQRTQQEDSAVYLCASSLWERHGELFFGEGSRLTVL.

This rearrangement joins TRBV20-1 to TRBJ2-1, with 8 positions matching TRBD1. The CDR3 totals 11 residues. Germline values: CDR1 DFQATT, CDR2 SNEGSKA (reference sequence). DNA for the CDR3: TGCAGCACAGGGGGGCGCAATGAGCAGTTCTTC. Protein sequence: CSTGGRNEQFF.